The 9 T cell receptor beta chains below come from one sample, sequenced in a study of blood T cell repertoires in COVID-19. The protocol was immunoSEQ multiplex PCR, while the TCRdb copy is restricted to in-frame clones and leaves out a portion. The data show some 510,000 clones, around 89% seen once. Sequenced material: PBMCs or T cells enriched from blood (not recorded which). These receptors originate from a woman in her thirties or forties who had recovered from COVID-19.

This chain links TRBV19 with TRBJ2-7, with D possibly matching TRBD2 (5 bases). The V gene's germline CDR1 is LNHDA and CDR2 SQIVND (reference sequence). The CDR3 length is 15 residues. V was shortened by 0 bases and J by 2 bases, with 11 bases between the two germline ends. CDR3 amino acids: CASSIERLPTYEQYF. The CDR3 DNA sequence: TGTGCCAGTAGTATAGAGAGACTACCTACCTACGAGCAGTACTTC.

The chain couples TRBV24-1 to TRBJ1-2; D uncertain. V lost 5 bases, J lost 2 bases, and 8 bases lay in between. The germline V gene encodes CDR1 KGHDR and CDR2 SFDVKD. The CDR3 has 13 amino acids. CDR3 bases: TGTGCCACCAGTGCCGGGGTCAACTATGGCTACACCTTC. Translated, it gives CATSAGVNYGYTF.

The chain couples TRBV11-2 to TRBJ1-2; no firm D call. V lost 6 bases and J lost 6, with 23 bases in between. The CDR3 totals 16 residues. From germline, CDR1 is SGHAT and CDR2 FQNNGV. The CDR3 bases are TGTGCCAGCAGAGAACCGGGAGCCAACCTCAAAAATGGCTACACCTTC. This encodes CASREPGANLKNGYTF. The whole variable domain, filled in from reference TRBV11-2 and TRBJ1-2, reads EAGVAQSPRYKIIEKRQSVAFWCNPISGHATLYWYQQILGQGPKLLIQFQNNGVVDDSQLPKDRFSAERLKGVDSTLKIQPAKLEDSAVYLCASREPGANLKNGYTFGSGTRLTVV.

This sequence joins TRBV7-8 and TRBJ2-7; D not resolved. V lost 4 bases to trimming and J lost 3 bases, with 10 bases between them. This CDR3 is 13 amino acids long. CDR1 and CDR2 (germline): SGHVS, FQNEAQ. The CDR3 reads CASSSATGYEQYF. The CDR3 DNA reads TGTGCCAGCAGCTCCGCCACGGGCTACGAGCAGTACTTC.

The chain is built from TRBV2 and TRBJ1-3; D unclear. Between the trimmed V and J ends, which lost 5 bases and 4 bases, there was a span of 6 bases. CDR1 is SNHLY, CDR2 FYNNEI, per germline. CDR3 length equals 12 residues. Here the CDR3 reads CASSKQGNTIYF. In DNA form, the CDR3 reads TGTGCCAGCAGTAAACAGGGAAACACCATATATTTT. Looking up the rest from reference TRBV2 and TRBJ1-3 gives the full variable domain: EPEVTQTPSHQVTQMGQEVILRCVPISNHLYFYWYRQILGQKVEFLVSFYNNEISEKSEIFDDQFSVERPDGSNFTLKIRSTKLEDSAMYFCASSKQGNTIYFGEGSWLTVV.

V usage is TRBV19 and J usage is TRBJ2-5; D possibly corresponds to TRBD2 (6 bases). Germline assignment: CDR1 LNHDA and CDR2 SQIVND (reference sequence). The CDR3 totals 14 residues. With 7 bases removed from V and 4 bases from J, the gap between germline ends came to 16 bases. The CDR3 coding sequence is TGTGCCAGTACCGGGCGGGGTGGTGCAGAGACCCAGTACTTC. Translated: CASTGRGGAETQYF. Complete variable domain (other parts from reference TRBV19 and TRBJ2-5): DGGITQSPKYLFRKEGQNVTLSCEQNLNHDAMYWYRQDPGQGLRLIYYSQIVNDFQKGDIAEGYSVSREKKESFPLTVTSAQKNPTAFYLCASTGRGGAETQYFGPGTRLLVL.

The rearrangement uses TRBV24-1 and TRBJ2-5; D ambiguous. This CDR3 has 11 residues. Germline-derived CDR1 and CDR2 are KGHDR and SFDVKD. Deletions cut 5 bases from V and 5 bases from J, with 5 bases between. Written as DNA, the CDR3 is TGTGCCACCAGTGCCGCGGAGACCCAGTACTTC. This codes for CATSAAETQYF.

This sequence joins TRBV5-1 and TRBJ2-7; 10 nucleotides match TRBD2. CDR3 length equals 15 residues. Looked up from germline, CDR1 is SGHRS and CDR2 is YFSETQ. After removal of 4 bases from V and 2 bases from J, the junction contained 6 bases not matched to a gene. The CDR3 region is CASSLGLAEPYEQYF. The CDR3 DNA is TGCGCCAGCAGCCTCGGACTAGCGGAACCCTACGAGCAGTACTTC.

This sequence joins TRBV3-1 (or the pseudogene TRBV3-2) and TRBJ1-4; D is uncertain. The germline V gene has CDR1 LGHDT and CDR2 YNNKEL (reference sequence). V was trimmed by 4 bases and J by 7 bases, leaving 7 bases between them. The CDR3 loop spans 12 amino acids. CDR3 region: CASSPAGEKLFF. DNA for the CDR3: TGTGCCAGCAGCCCAGCGGGTGAAAAACTGTTTTTT.